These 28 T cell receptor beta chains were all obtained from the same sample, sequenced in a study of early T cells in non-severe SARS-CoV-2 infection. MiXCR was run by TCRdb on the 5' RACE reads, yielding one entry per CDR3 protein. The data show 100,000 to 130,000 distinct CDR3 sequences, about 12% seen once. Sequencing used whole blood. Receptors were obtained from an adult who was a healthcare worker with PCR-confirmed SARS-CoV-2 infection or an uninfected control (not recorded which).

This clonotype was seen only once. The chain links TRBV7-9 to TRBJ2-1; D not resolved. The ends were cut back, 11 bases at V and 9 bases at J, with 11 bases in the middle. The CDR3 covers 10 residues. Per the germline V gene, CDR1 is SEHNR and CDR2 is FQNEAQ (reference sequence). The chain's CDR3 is CALSELEQFF. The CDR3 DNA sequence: TGTGCCCTTTCGGAACTTGAGCAGTTCTTC.

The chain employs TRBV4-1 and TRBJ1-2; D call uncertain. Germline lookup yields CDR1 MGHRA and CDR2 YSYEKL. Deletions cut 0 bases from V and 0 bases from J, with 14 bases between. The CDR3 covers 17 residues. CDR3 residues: CASSQDWLAVSNYGYTF. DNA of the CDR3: TGCGCCAGCAGCCAAGATTGGTTGGCAGTCTCTAACTATGGCTACACCTTC.

The CDR3 sequence is CASSSGTGVLDTEAFF. The CDR3 DNA reads as TGCGCCAGCAGCTCCGGGACAGGGGTCTTGGACACTGAAGCTTTCTTT. The chain couples TRBV5-1 to TRBJ1-1, with TRBD1 matching 10 bases. V lost 3 bases, J lost 3 bases, and 8 bases stayed unmatched. The germline CDR1 and CDR2 sequences are SGHRS and YFSETQ. The CDR3 is 16 amino acids.

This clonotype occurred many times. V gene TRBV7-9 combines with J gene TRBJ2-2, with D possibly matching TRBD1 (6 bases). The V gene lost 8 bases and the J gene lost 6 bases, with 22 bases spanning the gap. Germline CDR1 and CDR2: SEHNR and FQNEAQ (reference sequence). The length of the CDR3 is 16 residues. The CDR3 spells CASRPNRAIGSGELFF. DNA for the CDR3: TGTGCCAGCCGACCTAACAGGGCGATTGGATCCGGGGAGCTGTTTTTT. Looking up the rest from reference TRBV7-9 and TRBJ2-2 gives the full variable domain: DTGVSQNPRHKITKRGQNVTFRCDPISEHNRLYWYRQTLGQGPEFLTYFQNEAQLEKSRLLSDRFSAERPKGSFSTLEIQRTEQGDSAMYLCASRPNRAIGSGELFFGEGSRLTVL.

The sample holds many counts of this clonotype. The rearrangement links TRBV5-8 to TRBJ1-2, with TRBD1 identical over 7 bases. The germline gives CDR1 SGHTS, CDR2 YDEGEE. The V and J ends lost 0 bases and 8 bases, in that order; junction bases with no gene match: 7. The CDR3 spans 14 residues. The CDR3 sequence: CASSLDRGAGGYTF. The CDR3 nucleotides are TGTGCCAGCAGCTTGGACAGGGGCGCAGGAGGCTACACCTTC.

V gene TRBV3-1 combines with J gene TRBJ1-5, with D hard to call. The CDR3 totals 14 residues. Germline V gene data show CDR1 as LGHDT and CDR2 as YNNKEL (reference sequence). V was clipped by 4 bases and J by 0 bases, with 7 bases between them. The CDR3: CASSPIGSNQPQHF. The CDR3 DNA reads TGTGCCAGCAGCCCCATCGGTAGCAATCAGCCCCAGCATTTT.

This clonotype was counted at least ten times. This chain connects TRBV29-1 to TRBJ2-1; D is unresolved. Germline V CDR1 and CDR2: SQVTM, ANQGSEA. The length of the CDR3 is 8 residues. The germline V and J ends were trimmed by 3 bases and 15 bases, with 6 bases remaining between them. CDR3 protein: CSVEDGFF. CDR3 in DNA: TGCAGCGTTGAGGACGGGTTCTTC.

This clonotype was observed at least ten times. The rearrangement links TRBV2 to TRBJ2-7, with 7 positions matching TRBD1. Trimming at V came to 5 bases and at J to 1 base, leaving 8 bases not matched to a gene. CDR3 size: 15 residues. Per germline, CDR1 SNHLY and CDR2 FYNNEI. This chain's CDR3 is CASSPIQGKSYEQYF. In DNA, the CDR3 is TGTGCCAGCAGTCCGATACAGGGGAAGTCCTACGAGCAGTACTTC.

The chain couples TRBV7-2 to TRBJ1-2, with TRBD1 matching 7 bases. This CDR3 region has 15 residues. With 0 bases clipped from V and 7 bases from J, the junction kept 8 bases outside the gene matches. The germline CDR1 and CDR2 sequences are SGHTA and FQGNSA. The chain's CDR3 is CASSLARSGGIGYTF. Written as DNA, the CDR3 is TGTGCCAGCAGCTTAGCGAGGTCAGGGGGAATTGGCTACACCTTC.

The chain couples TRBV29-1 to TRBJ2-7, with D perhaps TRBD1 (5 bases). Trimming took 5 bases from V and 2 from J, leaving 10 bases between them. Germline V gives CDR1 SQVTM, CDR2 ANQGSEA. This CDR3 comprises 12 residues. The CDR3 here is CSVRIGAYEQYF. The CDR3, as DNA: TGCAGCGTTCGAATAGGGGCCTACGAGCAGTACTTC.

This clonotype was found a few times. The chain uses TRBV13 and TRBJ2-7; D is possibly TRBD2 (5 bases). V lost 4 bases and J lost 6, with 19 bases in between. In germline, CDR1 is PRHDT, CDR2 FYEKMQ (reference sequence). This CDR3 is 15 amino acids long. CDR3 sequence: CASSSTSLFPGEQYF. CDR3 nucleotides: TGTGCCAGCAGCTCAACTAGTTTATTTCCCGGCGAGCAGTACTTC.

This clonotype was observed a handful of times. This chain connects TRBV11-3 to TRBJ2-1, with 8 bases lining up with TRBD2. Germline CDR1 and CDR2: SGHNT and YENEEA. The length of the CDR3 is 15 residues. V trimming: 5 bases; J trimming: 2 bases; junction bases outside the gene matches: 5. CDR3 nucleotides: TGTGCCAGCAGCAGGACTAGCTGGCCCTACAATGAGCAGTTCTTC. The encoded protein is CASSRTSWPYNEQFF.

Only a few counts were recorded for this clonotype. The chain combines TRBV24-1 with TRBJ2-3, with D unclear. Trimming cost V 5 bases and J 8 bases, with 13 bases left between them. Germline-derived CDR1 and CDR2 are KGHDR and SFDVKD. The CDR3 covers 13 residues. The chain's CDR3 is CATSVPNPSTQYF. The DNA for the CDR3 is TGTGCCACCAGTGTCCCGAATCCGAGTACGCAGTATTTT.

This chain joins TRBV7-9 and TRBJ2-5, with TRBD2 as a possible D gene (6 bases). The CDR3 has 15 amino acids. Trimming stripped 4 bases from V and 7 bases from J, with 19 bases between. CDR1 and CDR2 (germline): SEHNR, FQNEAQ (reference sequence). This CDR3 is CASSSQLAHQGTQYF. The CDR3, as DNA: TGTGCCAGCAGCTCACAACTAGCCCACCAGGGGACCCAGTACTTC.

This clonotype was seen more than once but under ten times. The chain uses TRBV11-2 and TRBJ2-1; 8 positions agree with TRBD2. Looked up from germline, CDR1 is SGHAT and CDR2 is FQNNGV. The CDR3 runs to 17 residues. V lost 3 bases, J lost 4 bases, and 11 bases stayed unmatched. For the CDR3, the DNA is TGTGCCAGCAGCTTCCTTAACCGGACTAGCCAGTACAATGAGCAGTTCTTC. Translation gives CASSFLNRTSQYNEQFF.

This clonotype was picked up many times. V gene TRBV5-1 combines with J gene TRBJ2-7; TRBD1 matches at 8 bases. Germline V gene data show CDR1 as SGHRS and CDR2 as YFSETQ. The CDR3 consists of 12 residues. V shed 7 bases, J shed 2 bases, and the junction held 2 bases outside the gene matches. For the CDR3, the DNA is TGCGCCAGCGGGACAGGCCCCTACGAGCAGTACTTC. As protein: CASGTGPYEQYF.

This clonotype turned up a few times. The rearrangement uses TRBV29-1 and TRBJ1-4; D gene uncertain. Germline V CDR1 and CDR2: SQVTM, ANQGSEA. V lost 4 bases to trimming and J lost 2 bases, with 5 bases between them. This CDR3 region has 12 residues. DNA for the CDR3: TGCAGCGTTGTGGGTACTAATGAAAAACTGTTTTTT. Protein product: CSVVGTNEKLFF.

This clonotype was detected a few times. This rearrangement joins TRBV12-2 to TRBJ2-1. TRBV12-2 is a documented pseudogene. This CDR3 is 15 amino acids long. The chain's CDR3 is CASRLVVVTYNEQFF. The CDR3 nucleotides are TGTGCAAGTCGCTTAGTAGTGGTAACGTACAATGAGCAGTTCTTC.

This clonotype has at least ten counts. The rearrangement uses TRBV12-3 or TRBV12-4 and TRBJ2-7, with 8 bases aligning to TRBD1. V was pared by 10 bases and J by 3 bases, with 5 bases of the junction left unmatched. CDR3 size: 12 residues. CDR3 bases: TGTGCCACCGGGACAGGTAACTACGAGCAGTACTTC. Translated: CATGTGNYEQYF.

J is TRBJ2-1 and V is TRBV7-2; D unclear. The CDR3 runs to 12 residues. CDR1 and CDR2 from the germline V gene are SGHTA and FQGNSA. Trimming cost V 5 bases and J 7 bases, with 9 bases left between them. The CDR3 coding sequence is TGTGCCAGCAGCCTAAAAGGGAATGAGCAGTTCTTC. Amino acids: CASSLKGNEQFF.

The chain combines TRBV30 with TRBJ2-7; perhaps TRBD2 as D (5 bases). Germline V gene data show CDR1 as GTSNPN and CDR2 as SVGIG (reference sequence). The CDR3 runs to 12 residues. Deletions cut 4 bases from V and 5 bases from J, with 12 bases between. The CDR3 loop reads CAWIVGGHEQYF. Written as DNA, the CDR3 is TGTGCCTGGATCGTAGGAGGACACGAGCAGTACTTC.

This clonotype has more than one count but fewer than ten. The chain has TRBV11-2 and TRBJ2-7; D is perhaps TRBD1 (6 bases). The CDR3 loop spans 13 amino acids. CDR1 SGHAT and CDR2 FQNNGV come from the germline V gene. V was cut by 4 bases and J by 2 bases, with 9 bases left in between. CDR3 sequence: CASSSDRTYEQYF. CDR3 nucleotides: TGTGCCAGCAGCTCCGACAGGACCTACGAGCAGTACTTC.

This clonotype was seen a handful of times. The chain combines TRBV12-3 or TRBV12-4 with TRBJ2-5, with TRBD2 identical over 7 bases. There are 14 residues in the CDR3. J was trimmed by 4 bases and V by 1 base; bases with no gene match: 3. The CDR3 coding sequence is TGTGCCAGCAGTTTAGTAGCTAGCGGAGAGACCCAGTACTTC. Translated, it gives CASSLVASGETQYF.

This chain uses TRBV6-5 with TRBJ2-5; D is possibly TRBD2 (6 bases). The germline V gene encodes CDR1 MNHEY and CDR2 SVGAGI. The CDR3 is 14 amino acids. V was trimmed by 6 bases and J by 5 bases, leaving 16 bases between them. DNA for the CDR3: TGTGCCAGCAGAGCGGGTGGCCGCCGGGAGACCCAGTACTTC. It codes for CASRAGGRRETQYF.

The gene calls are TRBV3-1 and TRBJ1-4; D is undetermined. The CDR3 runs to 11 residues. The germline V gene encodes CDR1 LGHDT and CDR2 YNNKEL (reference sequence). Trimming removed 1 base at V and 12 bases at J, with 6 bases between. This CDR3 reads CASSQGAELFF. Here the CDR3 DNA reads TGTGCCAGCAGCCAAGGCGCAGAACTGTTTTTT.

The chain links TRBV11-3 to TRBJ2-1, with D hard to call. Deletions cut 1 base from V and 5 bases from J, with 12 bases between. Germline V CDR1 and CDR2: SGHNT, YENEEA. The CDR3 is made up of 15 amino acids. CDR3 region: CASSLGTSTDNEQFF. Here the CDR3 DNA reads TGTGCCAGCAGCTTAGGGACCTCCACGGACAATGAGCAGTTCTTC. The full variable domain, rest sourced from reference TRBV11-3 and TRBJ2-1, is EAGVVQSPRYKIIEKKQPVAFWCNPISGHNTLYWYLQNLGQGPELLIRYENEEAVDDSQLPKDRFSAERLKGVDSTLKIQPAELGDSAVYLCASSLGTSTDNEQFFGPGTRLTVL.

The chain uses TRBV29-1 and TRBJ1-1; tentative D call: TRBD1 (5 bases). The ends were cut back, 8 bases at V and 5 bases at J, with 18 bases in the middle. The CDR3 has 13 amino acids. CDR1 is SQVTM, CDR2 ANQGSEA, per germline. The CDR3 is CSTRGGRWTEAFF. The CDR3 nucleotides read TGCAGCACCCGGGGGGGGAGGTGGACTGAAGCTTTCTTT.

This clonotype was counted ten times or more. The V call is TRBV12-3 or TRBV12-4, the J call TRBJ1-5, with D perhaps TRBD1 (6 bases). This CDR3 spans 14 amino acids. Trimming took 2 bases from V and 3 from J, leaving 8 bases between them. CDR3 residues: CASSLSGHNQPQHF. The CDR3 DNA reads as TGTGCCAGCAGTTTATCGGGACACAATCAGCCCCAGCATTTT.